This record concerns one T cell receptor (beta chain) sequence. Its antigen is currently unknown. Repertoires were generated with immunoSEQ multiplex PCR, while TCRdb's copy carries only in-frame clones and drops some. This sample yields 1.4 million to 1.5 million clones, of which roughly 95% are seen a single time; over 1% belongs to the top ten. The CDR3 is 19 amino acids. The V and J ends lost 5 bases and 4 bases, in that order; junction bases with no gene match: 14. Germline V lookup: CDR1 LGHNA, CDR2 YNFKEQ. This entry is derived from a study of shared clonotypes between healthy human individuals. Study details: Used for every donor were three CD4 naive, three CD4 memory, two CD8 naive and one CD8 memory plate.

General study findings and limits: Represented genetic and exposure-history diversity was restricted by having few donors. Clonotypes not shared had lower generation probabilities than those common to all four donors.

The source is a man aged 25 to 40 in good health. The sequenced material came from naive CD4+ T cells sorted from blood. As to subset: CD45RA+ positively selected. The chain employs TRBV4-2 and TRBJ2-7; 16 bases are a match to TRBD2. The DNA of the CDR3 is TGTGCCAGCAGCTACCTTCCCGGGACTAGCGGGAGGGCCATGTACGAGCAGTACTTC. The encoded protein is CASSYLPGTSGRAMYEQYF.